This TCR beta chain was retrieved from a study of read filtering for tumor transcriptome and immune sequencing. CDR3 size: 15 residues. CDR1 is SGHRS and CDR2 is YFSETQ in the germline V gene. V gave up 0 bases and J gave up 1 base, with 10 bases separating them. The library was built from around 400 ng RNA with molecular barcoded adaptors for alpha/delta and beta/gamma chains. TCRdb used MiXCR to reprocess the reads, holding one entry per CDR3 protein. The sample holds 93,000 or so distinct CDR3 sequences; 20% to 25% are singletons and the top ten take 9.5% to 12%. The rearrangement links TRBV5-1 to TRBJ2-5; D not certain. The TCR was taken from a donor aged 40 or over with multiple myeloma. Sequencing used a population of CD138-negative cells sorted from bone marrow. The CDR3 region is CASSLVVGTQETQYF. The CDR3 DNA is TGCGCCAGCAGCTTGGTAGTCGGAACCCAAGAGACCCAGTACTTC. The whole variable domain, remainder taken from reference TRBV5-1 and TRBJ2-5, is KAGVTQTPRYLIKTRGQQVTLSCSPISGHRSVSWYQQTPGQGLQFLFEYFSETQRNKGNFPGRFSGRQFSNSRSEMNVSTLELGDSALYLCASSLVVGTQETQYFGPGTRLLVL.